The sequence of this TCR beta chain was determined in a study of immune evolution from preneoplasia to lung adenocarcinoma listed by TCRdb under 2021. A note on the overall study: No AAH lesions showed HLA loss of heterozygosity, compared with roughly 7% of AIS, 15% of MIA and roughly a third of ADC lesions. The study used immune gene expression, TCR sequencing and multiplex immunofluorescence to profile the immune contexture of lung adenocarcinoma precursors and invasive adenocarcinoma. Resected precursor lesions (AAH, AIS, MIA) and invasive adenocarcinomas were compared with paired morphologically normal lung tissue. Sample size was determined by specimen availability and not by a prior power calculation. The immune data were integrated with whole exome sequencing and methylation data from the same cohort of nodules. The overall cohort comprised some 53 patients with pulmonary nodules who underwent surgical resection. A total of more than 40 patients contributed TCR sequencing data. The study reported that under 110 samples were used for TCR sequencing. POLYSOLVER was used to infer Class I HLA alleles from exome data, while LOHHLA was used to detect allele-specific HLA loss.

The germline V gene (reference sequence) supplies CDR1 SEHNR and CDR2 FQNEAQ. The germline V end is reduced by 1 base and the J end by 3 bases; junction bases left unmatched: 2. The CDR3 runs 15 amino acids, cysteine and phenylalanine included. Only the CDR3 DNA is retained, 45 bases long and in frame from the first base. Resection was performed on patients in Japan or China between the mid-2010s and the late 2010s. The histologic diagnosis of each case was independently confirmed on H&E slides by two lung cancer pathologists. To enrich premalignant or tumor cells for nucleic acid extraction, macro-dissection was performed after pathologic assessment. The AllPrep DNA/RNA FFPE Kit was used to isolate DNA from FFPE tissue. Broader findings and caveats from the paper: The findings rested on association rather than direct causation, and larger cohorts with long-term follow-up and longitudinal biopsies were considered necessary. The highest clonality was observed in normal lung, whereas higher T cell density and diversity but lower clonality appeared to be present in later-stage lesions. The highest top T cell clone frequencies were observed in normal lung, and a progressive decrease in top T cell clone frequencies appeared to occur from AAH through AIS, MIA and invasive adenocarcinoma. All patients were from Japan and China, so applicability to Western populations was uncertain. T cell clonality was highest in KRAS-mutant nodules compared with EGFR-mutant or double wild-type lesions.

As to this clone: Its target antigen remains unknown. Base qualities are missing; no much larger clone stands one base away.

TCR beta CDR3 regions were sequenced from DNA using the immunoSEQ hsTCRbeta Kit. The authors' analysis ran thus. The ImmunoSEQ Analyzer was used to analyse the TCR sequencing data. T cell clonality was defined as 1 minus Pielou's evenness, calculated on productive rearrangements. To measure T cell diversity, the inverse Simpson index was applied to productive templates. T cell density was defined as TCR beta template counts normalized to usable DNA, with usable DNA estimated by amplifying and sequencing housekeeping genes. Two-sided Kruskal-Wallis tests were used to compare TCR metrics across histologic stages. TCRdb stores this immuneACCESS table with in-frame sequences only. Part of the clones is absent; in the studies checked, under half of the shortfall reflects unresolved V genes, and no reason is known for the rest. V and J calls and clone size are as listed in that table; D and trimming were resolved from the DNA. The table for this sample lists some 9,800 clones; approximately 90% of them were counted only once. The ten largest clones add up to less than 3.5% of the sample.

The clonotype comes from a person aged 70 to 85 with invasive lung adenocarcinoma. Some clones in this sample may be carry-over from other donors' samples. The chain uses TRBV7-9 and TRBJ1-4; 7 junctional bases match TRBD1. The sequenced material came from FFPE invasive lung adenocarcinoma tissue. This specimen's cell subset or site label, per the study, means: frankly invasive lung adenocarcinoma (ADC). The CDR3 corresponds to CASSLDGTANEKLFF. The DNA sequence follows: TGTGCCAGCAGCTTAGACGGGACAGCTAATGAAAAACTGTTTTTT.